This T cell receptor (beta chain) was captured in a study of beta chain features in type 1 diabetes. Findings of the study overall: Compared with healthy donors, patients appeared to share more similar naive, central memory and regulatory TCRB repertoires. Patients with Type 1 diabetes showed moderately but significantly shorter TCRB CDR3s in all four CD4+ subsets.

Sequenced material consisted of expressed TCRB transcripts (all of the isolated RNA was reverse transcribed). An average approximately 3.3 million reads came from naive, central memory and regulatory T cell samples. The data were produced by immunoSEQ multiplex PCR, yet TCRdb's version contains in-frame clones alone and is incomplete. This table holds about 140,000 clones, approximately 13% found once. This CDR3 has 13 amino acids. V was trimmed by 0 bases and J by 7 bases, leaving 8 bases between them. Germline V CDR1 and CDR2: SGHRS, YFSETQ. Purity exceeded 95% in all sorted populations. This clone came up once. What it binds is unknown.

The TCR comes from a man aged 18 to 35 with type 1 diabetes. This chain links TRBV5-1 with TRBJ2-1; D tentatively fits TRBD1 or TRBD2 (5 bases each). Material for sequencing was central memory CD4+ T cells from blood. This chain's CDR3 is CASSLGDLNEQFF. CDR3 sequence (DNA): TGCGCCAGCAGCTTGGGGGACCTGAATGAGCAGTTCTTC.